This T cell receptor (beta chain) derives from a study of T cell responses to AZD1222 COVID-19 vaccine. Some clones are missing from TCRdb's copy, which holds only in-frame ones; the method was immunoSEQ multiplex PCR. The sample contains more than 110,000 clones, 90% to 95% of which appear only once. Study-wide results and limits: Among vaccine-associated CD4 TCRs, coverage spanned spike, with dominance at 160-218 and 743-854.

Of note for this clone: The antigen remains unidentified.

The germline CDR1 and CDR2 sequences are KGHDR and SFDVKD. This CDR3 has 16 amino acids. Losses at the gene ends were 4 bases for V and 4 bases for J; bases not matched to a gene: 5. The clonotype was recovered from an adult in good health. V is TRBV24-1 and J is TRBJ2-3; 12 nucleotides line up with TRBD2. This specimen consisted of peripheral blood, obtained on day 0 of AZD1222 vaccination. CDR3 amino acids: CATSEELAGGPDTQYF. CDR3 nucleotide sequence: TGTGCCACCAGTGAGGAACTAGCGGGGGGCCCAGATACGCAGTATTTT.